This T cell receptor (beta chain) emerged from a study of beta chain features in type 1 diabetes. Study background: Cells sorted and examined across all samples totaled approximately 110 million. Whole-study findings and limits: TCRB repertoires of naive, central memory and Treg cells appeared more similar among patients than among healthy donors.

This clone showed up just a few times. What it recognizes is unknown. Expressed TCRB transcripts were sequenced because the entire RNA isolate underwent reverse transcription. About 3.57 million reads per sample were averaged for naive, central memory and regulatory samples. Some clones are missing from TCRdb's copy, which holds only in-frame ones; the method was immunoSEQ multiplex PCR. Found here are about 410,000 clones, about 15% of them singletons; the top ten hold roughly 0.035%. Specimen: naive CD4+ T cells from blood. The TCR originated in a man younger than 40 in good health.

CDR3 nucleotides: TGTGCCAGCAGCCCCGGATATCAAGAGACCCAGTACTTC. The encoded protein is CASSPGYQETQYF. The rearrangement links TRBV11-2 to TRBJ2-5; D ambiguous. Trimming shortened V by 5 bases and J by 2 bases, and 9 bases separated the two germline ends. The germline V gene encodes CDR1 SGHAT and CDR2 FQNNGV. The CDR3 extends over 13 amino acids.